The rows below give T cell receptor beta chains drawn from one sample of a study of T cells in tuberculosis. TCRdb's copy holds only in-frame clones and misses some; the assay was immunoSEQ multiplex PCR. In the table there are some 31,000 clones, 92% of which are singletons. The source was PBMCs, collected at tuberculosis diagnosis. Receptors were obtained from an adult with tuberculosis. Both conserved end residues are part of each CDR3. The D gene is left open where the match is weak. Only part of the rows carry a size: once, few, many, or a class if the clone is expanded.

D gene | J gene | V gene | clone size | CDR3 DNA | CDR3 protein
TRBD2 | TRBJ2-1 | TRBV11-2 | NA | TGTGCCAGCAGCCCAATCCGGGAGGGCCGGCGCAATGAGCAGTTCTTC | CASSPIREGRRNEQFF
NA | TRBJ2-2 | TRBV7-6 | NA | TGTGCCAGCAGCTTCAGAAACACCGGGGAGCTGTTTTTT | CASSFRNTGELFF
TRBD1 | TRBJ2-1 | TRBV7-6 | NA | TGTGCCAGCAGCTTAGAGCCGGGACAGGGCTCCTACAATGAGCAGTTCTTC | CASSLEPGQGSYNEQFF
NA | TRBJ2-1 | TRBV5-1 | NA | TGCGCCAGCAGCTCTCTTACAAGTCCAAATGAGCAGTTCTTC | CASSSLTSPNEQFF
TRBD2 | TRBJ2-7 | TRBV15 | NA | TGTGCCACCAGCAGAGTTTCGGGACTAACGGGGGGGCAATCCTACGAGCAGTACTTC | CATSRVSGLTGGQSYEQYF
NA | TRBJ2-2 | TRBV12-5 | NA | TGTGCTAGTGGTTTGTTTCCTTTCTCCGGGGAGCTGTTTTTT | CASGLFPFSGELFF
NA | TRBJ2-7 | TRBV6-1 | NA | TGTGCCAGCGCGGTGCTTCTACCCTACGAGCAGTACTTC | CASAVLLPYEQYF
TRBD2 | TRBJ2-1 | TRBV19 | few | TGTGCCAGTATGGGCCAGCGGGAGTCCTCTGAGCAGTTCTTC | CASMGQRESSEQFF
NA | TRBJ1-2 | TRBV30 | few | TGTGCCTGGAGTGTATGGGGGGATGGCTACACCTTC | CAWSVWGDGYTF
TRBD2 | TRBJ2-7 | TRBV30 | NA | TGTGCCTGGGGGACCGGGAGGGACTACGAGCAGTACTTC | CAWGTGRDYEQYF
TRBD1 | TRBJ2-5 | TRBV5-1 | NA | TGCGCCAGCAGCTGGACAGGGGAGGAGGGAGAGACCCAGTACTTC | CASSWTGEEGETQYF
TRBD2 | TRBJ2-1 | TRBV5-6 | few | TGTGCCAGCAGCTCCGGGACTAGCAGTTCGGCTGAGCAGTTCTTC | CASSSGTSSSAEQFF
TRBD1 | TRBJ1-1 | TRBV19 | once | TGTGCCAGTAGCCAACAGGGGGCCTGGAACACTGAAGCTTTCTTT | CASSQQGAWNTEAFF
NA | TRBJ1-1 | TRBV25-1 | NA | TGTGCCAGCAGTGAATTAGGGGGTATGAACACTGAAGCTTTCTTT | CASSELGGMNTEAFF
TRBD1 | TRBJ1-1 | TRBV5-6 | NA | TGTGCCAGCAGCTTGGTTTCAGGGGGCTTGGGCACTGAAGCTTTCTTT | CASSLVSGGLGTEAFF
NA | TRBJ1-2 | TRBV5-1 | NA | TGCGCCAGCAGCTCAGGCCTAACCCGCTATGGCTACACCTTC | CASSSGLTRYGYTF
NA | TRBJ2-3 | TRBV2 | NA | TGTGCCAGCACTCGGCTCGCGGGGGCCACCACAGATACGCAGTATTTT | CASTRLAGATTDTQYF
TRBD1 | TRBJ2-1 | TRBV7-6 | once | TGTGCCAGCAGCTTAAGGGGACAGGGGGCTTACAATGAGCAGTTCTTC | CASSLRGQGAYNEQFF
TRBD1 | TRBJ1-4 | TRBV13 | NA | TGTGCCAGCAGACTACAGGGGTTTAATGAAAAACTGTTTTTT | CASRLQGFNEKLFF
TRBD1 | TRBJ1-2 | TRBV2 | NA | TGTGCCAGCAGTGATCGGGCAGGGGGTGAAGGCTACACCTTC | CASSDRAGGEGYTF